Sequencing of this TCR beta chain was carried out in a study of shared clonotypes between healthy human individuals. Study-wide context: CD4 naive and memory got three plates each, CD8 naive two, CD8 memory one. Study results and limitations: Measured sharing among donors was expected to vary with sequencing depth. Estimated richness values were generally larger in naive subsets than in memory subsets.

Turning to this clone: The antigen is undetermined.

Terminally differentiated effector memory CD45RA+ cells were left out of the naive CD8 fraction, which was CD45RO-negative and positively selected for CCR7. The V end was cut by 1 base, the J end by 5 bases, with 12 bases between. In germline, CDR1 is SEHNR, CDR2 FQNEAQ (reference sequence). The CDR3 totals 14 residues. Here immunoSEQ multiplex PCR was the method, and the copy in TCRdb shows in-frame clones only, minus some. Among 800,000 to 950,000 clones, 90% to 97% were seen once, and the ten largest hold less than 0.25%. The rearrangement links TRBV7-9 to TRBJ2-7, with no clear D. The clonotype originates from a man between 25 and 39 years old in good health. The sequenced sample consisted of naive CD8+ T cells sorted from blood. For the CDR3, the DNA is TGTGCCAGCAGCTTAGTATCCGGGTTCGACGAGCAGTACTTC. Encoded protein: CASSLVSGFDEQYF.